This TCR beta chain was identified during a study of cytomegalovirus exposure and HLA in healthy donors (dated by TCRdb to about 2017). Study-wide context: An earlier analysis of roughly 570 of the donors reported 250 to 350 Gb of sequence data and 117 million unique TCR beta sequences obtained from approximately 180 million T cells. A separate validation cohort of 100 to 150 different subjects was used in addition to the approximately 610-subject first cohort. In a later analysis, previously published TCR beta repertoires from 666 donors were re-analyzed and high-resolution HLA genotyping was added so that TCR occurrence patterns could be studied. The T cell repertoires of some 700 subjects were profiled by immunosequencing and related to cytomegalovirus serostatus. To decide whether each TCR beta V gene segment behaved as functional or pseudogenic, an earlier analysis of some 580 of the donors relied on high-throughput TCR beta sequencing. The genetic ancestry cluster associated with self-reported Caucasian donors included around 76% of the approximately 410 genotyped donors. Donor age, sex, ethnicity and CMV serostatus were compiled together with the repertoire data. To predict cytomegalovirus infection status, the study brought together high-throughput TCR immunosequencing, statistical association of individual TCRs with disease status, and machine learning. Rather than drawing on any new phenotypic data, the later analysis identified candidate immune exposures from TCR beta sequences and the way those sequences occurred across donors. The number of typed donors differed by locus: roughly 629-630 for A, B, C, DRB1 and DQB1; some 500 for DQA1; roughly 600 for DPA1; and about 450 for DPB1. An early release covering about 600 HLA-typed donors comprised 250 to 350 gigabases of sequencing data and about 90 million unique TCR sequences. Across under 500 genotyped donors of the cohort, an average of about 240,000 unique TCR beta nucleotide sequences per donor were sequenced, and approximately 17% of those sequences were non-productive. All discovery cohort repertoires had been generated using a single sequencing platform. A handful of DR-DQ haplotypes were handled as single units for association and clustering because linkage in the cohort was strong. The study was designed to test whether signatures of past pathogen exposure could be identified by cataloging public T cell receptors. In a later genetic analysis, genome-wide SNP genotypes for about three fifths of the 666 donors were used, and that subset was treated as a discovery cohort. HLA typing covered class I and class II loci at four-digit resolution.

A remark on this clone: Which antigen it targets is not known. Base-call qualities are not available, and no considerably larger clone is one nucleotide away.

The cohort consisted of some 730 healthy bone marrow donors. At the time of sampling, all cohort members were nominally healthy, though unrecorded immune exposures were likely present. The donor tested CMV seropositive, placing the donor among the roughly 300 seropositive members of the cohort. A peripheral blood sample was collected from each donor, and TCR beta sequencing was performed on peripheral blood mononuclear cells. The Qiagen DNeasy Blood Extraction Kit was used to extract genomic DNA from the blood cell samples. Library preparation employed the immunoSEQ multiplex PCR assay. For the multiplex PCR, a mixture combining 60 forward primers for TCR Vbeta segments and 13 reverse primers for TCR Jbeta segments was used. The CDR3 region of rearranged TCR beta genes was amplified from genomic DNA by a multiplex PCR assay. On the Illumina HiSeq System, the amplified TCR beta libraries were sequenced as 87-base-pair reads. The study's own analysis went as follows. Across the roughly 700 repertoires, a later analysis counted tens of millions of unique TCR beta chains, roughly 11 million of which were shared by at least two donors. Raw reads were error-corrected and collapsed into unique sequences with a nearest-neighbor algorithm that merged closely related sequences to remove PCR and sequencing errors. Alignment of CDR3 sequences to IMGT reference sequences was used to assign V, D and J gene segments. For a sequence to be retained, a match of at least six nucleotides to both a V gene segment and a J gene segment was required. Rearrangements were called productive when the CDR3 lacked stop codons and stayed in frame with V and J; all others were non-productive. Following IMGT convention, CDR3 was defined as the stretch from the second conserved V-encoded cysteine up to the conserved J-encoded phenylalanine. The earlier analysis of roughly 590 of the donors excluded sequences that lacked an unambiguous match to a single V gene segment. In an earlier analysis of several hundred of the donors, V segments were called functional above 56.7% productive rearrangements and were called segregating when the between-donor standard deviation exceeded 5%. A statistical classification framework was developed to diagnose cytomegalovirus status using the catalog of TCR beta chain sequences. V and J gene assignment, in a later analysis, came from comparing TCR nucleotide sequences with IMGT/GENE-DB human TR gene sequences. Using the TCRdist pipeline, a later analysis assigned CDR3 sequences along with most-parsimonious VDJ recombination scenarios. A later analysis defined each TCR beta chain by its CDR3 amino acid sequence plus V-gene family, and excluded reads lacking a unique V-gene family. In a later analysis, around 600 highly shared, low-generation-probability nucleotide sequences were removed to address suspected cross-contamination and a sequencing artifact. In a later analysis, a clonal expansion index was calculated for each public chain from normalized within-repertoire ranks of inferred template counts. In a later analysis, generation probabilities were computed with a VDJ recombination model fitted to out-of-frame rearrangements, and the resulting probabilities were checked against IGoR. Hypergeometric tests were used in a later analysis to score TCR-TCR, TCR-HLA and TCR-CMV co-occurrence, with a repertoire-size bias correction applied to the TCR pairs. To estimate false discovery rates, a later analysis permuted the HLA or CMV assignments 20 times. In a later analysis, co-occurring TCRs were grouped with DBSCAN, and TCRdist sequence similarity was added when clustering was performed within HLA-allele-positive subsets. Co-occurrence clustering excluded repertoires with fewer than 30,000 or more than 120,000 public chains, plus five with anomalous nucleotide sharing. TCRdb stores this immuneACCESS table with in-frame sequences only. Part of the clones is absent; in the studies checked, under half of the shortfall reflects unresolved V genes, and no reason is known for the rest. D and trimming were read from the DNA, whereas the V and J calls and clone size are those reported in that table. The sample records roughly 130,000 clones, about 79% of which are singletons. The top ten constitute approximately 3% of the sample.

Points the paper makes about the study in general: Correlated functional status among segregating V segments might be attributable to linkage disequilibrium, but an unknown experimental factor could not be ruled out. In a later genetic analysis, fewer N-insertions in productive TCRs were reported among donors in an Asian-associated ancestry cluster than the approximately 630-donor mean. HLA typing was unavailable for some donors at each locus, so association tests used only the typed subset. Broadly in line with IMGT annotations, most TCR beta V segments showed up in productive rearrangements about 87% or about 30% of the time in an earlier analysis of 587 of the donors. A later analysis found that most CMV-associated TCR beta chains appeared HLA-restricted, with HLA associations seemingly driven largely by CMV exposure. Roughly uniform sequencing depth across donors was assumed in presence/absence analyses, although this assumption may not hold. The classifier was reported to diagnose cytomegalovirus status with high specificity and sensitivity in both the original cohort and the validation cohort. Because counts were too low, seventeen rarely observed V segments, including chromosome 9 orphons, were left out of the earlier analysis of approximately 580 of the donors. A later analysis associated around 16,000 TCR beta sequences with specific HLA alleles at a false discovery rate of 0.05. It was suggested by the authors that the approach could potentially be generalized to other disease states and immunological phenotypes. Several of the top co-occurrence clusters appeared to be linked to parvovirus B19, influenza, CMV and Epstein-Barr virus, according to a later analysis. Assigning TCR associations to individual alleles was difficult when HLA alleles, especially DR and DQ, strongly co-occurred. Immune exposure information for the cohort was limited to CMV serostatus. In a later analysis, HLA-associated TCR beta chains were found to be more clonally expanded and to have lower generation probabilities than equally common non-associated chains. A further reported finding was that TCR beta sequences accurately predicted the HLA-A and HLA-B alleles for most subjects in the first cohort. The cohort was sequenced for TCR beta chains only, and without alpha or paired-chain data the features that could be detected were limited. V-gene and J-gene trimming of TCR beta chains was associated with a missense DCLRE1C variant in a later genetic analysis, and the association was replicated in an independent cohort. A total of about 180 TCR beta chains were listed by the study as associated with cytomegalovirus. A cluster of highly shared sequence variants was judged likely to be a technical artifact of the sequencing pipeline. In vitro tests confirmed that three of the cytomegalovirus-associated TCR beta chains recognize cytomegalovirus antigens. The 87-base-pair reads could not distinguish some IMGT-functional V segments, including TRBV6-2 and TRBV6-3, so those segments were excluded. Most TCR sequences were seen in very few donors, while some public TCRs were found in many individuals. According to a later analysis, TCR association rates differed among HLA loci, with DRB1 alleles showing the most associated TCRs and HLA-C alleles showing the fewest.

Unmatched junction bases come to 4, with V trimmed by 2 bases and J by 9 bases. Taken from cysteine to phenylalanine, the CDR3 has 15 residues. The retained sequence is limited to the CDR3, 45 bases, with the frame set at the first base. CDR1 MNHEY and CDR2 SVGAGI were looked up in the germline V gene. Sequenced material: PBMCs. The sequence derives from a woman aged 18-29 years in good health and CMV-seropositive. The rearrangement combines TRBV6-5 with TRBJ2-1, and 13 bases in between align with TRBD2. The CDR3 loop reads CASSYPGTSGAEQFF. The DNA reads TGTGCCAGCAGTTACCCCGGGACTAGCGGGGCTGAGCAGTTCTTC.